Given below is one TCR beta chain in context. Its antigen is undetermined. This entry is derived from a study of identical twins. The study, taken as a whole, reports: The study found that models underestimated out-of-frame TCR alpha sharing in monozygotic twins.

Using its own MiXCR run on the 5' RACE reads, TCRdb lists one record per CDR3 protein. The sample has fewer than 550,000 distinct CDR3 sequences, nearly 15% seen once. Trimming took 1 base from V and 4 from J, leaving 7 bases between them. This CDR3 is 13 amino acids long. Per the germline V gene, CDR1 is LGHDT and CDR2 is YNNKEL (reference sequence). This same sample was also taken into another study, of yellow fever vaccine responses in identical twins.

This receptor was obtained from a woman aged 18-29 years in good health. The chain recombines TRBV3-1 with TRBJ2-5; no firm D call. The source material was CD4+ T cells sorted from blood. CDR3 region: CASSQGVGETQYF. As DNA, the CDR3 is TGTGCCAGCAGCCAAGGAGTGGGAGAGACCCAGTACTTC.